These T cell receptor beta chains were read from a single sample in a study of human T cells and chemical hapten exposure. Each CDR3 protein gets one entry after TCRdb re-called the RACE reads with MiXCR. In the table there are under 300,000 distinct CDR3 sequences, around 7% of which are singletons. The material sequenced was whole blood, taken in connection with sensitization to the hapten diphenylcyclopropenone (DPC). The source is a man younger than 35 with alopecia areata. Some clones in this sample may be carry-over from other donors' samples. Both conserved end residues are part of each CDR3. The order of the fields is J gene, CDR3 length, D gene, clone size, V gene, CDR3 DNA, CDR3 protein. D genes are given only for firm matches. The size field is filled for only some rows; it gives once, few, many or a size class.

TRBJ1-6	16	TRBD1	.	TRBV12-3/TRBV12-4	TGTGCCAGCAGCAGGACAGGGAGCTCCTATAATTCACCCCTCCACTTT	CASSRTGSSYNSPLHF
TRBJ1-1	14	TRBD1	.	TRBV20-1	TGCAGTGCTACCGCTTCTGGACAGGGGATTGAAGCTTTCTTT	CSATASGQGIEAFF
TRBJ1-1	19	TRBD1	many	TRBV20-1	TGCAGTGCTAGGCCCGTAGGACAGGGCAGGGATCGGTGGGCCACTGAAGCTTTCTTT	CSARPVGQGRDRWATEAFF
TRBJ2-2	15	.	many	TRBV6-1	TGTGCCAGCCCAAGGGCGATCGCTATGACCGGGGAGCTGTTTTTT	CASPRAIAMTGELFF
TRBJ2-5	14	TRBD1	many	TRBV9	TGTGCCAGCAGCGTTGGGACAGAGCAAGAGACCCAGTACTTC	CASSVGTEQETQYF
TRBJ2-3	17	TRBD1	.	TRBV9	TGTGCCAGCAGCGTAGGGGACAGGGTCTGGAGCACAGATACGCAGTATTTT	CASSVGDRVWSTDTQYF
TRBJ2-5	13	TRBD1	many	TRBV7-8	TGTGCCAGCAGCTCGGACAGGGCGGGGACCCAGTACTTC	CASSSDRAGTQYF
TRBJ2-3	13	.	many	TRBV2	TGTGCAAGCACAGGGGGGGCCACGGATACGCAGTATTTT	CASTGGATDTQYF
TRBJ1-6	16	.	.	TRBV7-9	TGTGCCAGCAGCTTTGGTGCGGAGATCGGGAATTCACCCCTCCACTTT	CASSFGAEIGNSPLHF
TRBJ1-1	18	.	.	TRBV23-1	TGCGCCAGCAGTCAGGCTTTTCGAACGACAGGAGAGGATACTGAAGCTTTCTTT	CASSQAFRTTGEDTEAFF
TRBJ1-1	14	.	few	TRBV3-1	TGTGCCAGCAGCCACGGGGGATTGGCCACTGAAGCTTTCTTT	CASSHGGLATEAFF
TRBJ1-5	12	.	.	TRBV20-1	TGCAGTGCGCGCCGGGGGAATCAGCCCCAGCATTTT	CSARRGNQPQHF
TRBJ2-1	15	.	few	TRBV19	TGTGCCAGTAGTATAGATCGAGGGGGTGACAATGAGCAGTTCTTC	CASSIDRGGDNEQFF
TRBJ1-5	12	.	few	TRBV6-5	TGTGCCAGCCAAGACAGAAATCAGCCCCAGCATTTT	CASQDRNQPQHF
TRBJ1-4	14	TRBD1	.	TRBV6-5	TGTGCCAGCCGACGAGGGGGCGTGGGTGAAAAACTGTTTTTT	CASRRGGVGEKLFF
TRBJ2-3	17	.	few	TRBV15	TGTGCCACCAGCAGAGTCAGTCGGGGGGCCATTCGAGATACGCAGTATTTT	CATSRVSRGAIRDTQYF
TRBJ1-2	16	.	many	TRBV14	TGTGCCAGCAGCCAATCCCGGGGAATACTTTCTCGAGGCTACACCTTC	CASSQSRGILSRGYTF
TRBJ2-4	16	.	few	TRBV5-5	TGTGCCAGCAGCTTGGTTCCCGGGGGTGACAAAAACATTCAGTACTTC	CASSLVPGGDKNIQYF
TRBJ2-2	16	TRBD1	many	TRBV11-2	TGTGCCAGCAGCCATTACAGGGGGCAAAACACCGGGGAGCTGTTTTTT	CASSHYRGQNTGELFF
TRBJ2-1	16	.	.	TRBV9	TGTGCCAGCAGCCCCCGTGAAGGGGAAGGGTACAATGAGCAGTTCTTC	CASSPREGEGYNEQFF
TRBJ2-5	15	.	.	TRBV2	TGTGCCAGCAGTGAAATGGCGGGGCATCAAGAGACCCAGTACTTC	CASSEMAGHQETQYF
TRBJ2-7	13	.	.	TRBV20-1	TGCAGTGCTAGAGTCCTATCTAGCTACGAGCAGTACTTC	CSARVLSSYEQYF